A single sample gave rise to the 11 T cell receptor beta chains below, sequenced in a study of OX40 agonist ivuxolimab in advanced cancers. Assay used: immunoSEQ multiplex PCR; TCRdb lists only in-frame clones, some missing. This repertoire shows approximately 100,000 clones, around nine tenths found once; its top ten account for roughly 0.52%. Here the sequenced sample was CD4+ or CD8+ T cells sorted from blood, taken in a trial of the OX40 agonist ivuxolimab. These receptors all stem from an adult with an advanced solid tumor such as melanoma, head and neck, liver or kidney cancer.

The chain couples TRBV5-1 to TRBJ1-2; 9 nucleotides agree with TRBD1. Looked up from germline, CDR1 is SGHRS and CDR2 is YFSETQ. J was trimmed by 8 bases and V by 6 bases; bases with no gene match: 8. The CDR3 is made up of 13 amino acids. CDR3 region: CASTPDRGFGYTF. As DNA, the CDR3 is TGCGCCAGCACCCCAGACAGGGGGTTCGGCTACACCTTC.

This clone was seen once. The chain uses TRBV7-2 and TRBJ2-1; possible D gene TRBD1, 5 bases. V was shortened by 3 bases and J by 5 bases, with 11 bases between the two germline ends. CDR1 and CDR2 (germline): SGHTA, FQGNSA. The CDR3 runs to 14 residues. In nucleotides, the CDR3 is TGTGCCAGCAGCTTCAGGGTAGGGAACAATGAGCAGTTCTTC. Translation gives CASSFRVGNNEQFF.

The rearrangement uses TRBV6-5 and TRBJ2-6; D may be TRBD2 (5 bases). Germline CDR1 reads MNHEY; CDR2 reads SVGAGI. Trimming shortened V by 6 bases and J by 1 base, and 10 bases separated the two germline ends. The CDR3 covers 15 residues. Here the CDR3 reads CASSPDWSGANVLTF. CDR3 bases: TGTGCCAGCAGCCCGGACTGGTCTGGGGCCAACGTCCTGACTTTC.

V is TRBV5-1 and J is TRBJ1-1, with 8 bases that match TRBD1. Germline V gene sequence: CDR1 SGHRS, CDR2 YFSETQ. The CDR3 covers 16 residues. V lost 2 bases to trimming and J lost 3 bases; unmatched junction nucleotides: 9. This CDR3 is CASSFSIGQGHTEAFF. The CDR3 region has the DNA TGCGCCAGCAGCTTTTCGATTGGACAGGGCCACACTGAAGCTTTCTTT.

V usage is TRBV6-6 and J usage is TRBJ2-1, with D maybe TRBD2 (5 bases). Trimming took off 6 bases at V and 6 bases at J, with 18 bases between the two ends. CDR1 MNHNY and CDR2 SVGAGI come from the germline V gene (reference sequence). This CDR3 spans 15 amino acids. CDR3 in amino acids: CASRLGLRLVNEQFF. The CDR3 DNA sequence: TGTGCCAGCAGACTCGGACTCAGGCTAGTCAATGAGCAGTTCTTC.

The rearrangement joins TRBV29-1 to TRBJ2-1; 7 bases are a match to TRBD2. This CDR3 has 13 residues. CDR1 is SQVTM, CDR2 ANQGSEA, per germline. Unmatched junction bases numbered 7, after V lost 4 bases and J lost 7 bases. CDR3: CSVVSSGINEQFF. In DNA form, the CDR3 reads TGCAGCGTTGTTTCTAGCGGAATAAATGAGCAGTTCTTC.

The genes are TRBV21-1 and TRBJ1-2; TRBD1 was called by the table and not checked on the DNA. TRBV21-1 counts as a pseudogene. The length of the CDR3 is 14 residues. DNA of the CDR3: TGTGCCAGCAGGGGACAGGCGAGAAACTATGGCTACACCTTC. Translation gives CASRGQARNYGYTF.

The chain has TRBV10-3 and TRBJ1-5; 7 bases agree with TRBD1. Germline CDR1 ENHRY, CDR2 SYGVKD. The ends lost 6 bases at V and 6 bases at J; junction bases unmatched: 2. This CDR3 has 12 residues. The CDR3 sequence is CAISRDSQPQHF. The CDR3 DNA follows: TGTGCCATCAGCAGGGACAGTCAGCCCCAGCATTTT.

J is TRBJ2-7 and V is TRBV18, with a possible D match to TRBD2 (5 bases). The CDR3 is made up of 12 amino acids. Germline values: CDR1 KGHSH, CDR2 LQKENI. V was pared by 3 bases and J by 6 bases, with 9 bases between. The chain's CDR3 is CASSPDRGEQYF. The CDR3 DNA sequence: TGTGCCAGCTCACCCGACCGGGGCGAGCAGTACTTC.

This chain links TRBV5-1 with TRBJ1-1; D call uncertain. V was cut by 2 bases and J by 0 bases, with 5 bases left in between. CDR1 and CDR2 (germline): SGHRS, YFSETQ. The CDR3 is 13 amino acids. CDR3 nucleotide sequence: TGCGCCAGCAGCTTTGAGGTGAACACTGAAGCTTTCTTT. This encodes CASSFEVNTEAFF.

This chain uses TRBV6-5 with TRBJ1-6; D uncertain. This CDR3 contains 15 residues. Trimming stripped 0 bases from V and 8 bases from J, with 11 bases between. Germline CDR1 is MNHEY and CDR2 is SVGAGI. The CDR3 DNA sequence: TGTGCCAGCAGTTACTCGAGGGATAGCGATTCACCCCTCCACTTT. Its translation is CASSYSRDSDSPLHF.